The clone carrying this T cell receptor (beta chain) has only a few counts. The data are from a study of T-cell reconstitution after alpha-beta-depleted transplantation in children. The germline gives CDR1 LGHDT, CDR2 YNNKEL (reference sequence). The V and J ends lost 6 bases and 8 bases respectively, with 20 bases between them. The CDR3 is 15 residues long. TCRbeta library preparation incorporated unique molecular identifiers. TCRdb reanalysed the PCR reads using MiXCR and keeps one entry per CDR3 protein. In the table there are nearly 400,000 distinct CDR3 sequences, roughly 22% of which are singletons.

Here the sequenced sample was PBMCs from the stem cell graft donor, taken from the stem cell graft. This chain joins TRBV3-1 and TRBJ2-1; TRBD2 might be the D (5 bases). The TCR originated in a human donor who donated a stem cell graft to a child with acute myeloid leukemia. The CDR3 reads CASSHSREQVDEQFF. The CDR3 coding sequence is TGTGCCAGCAGTCATTCGAGGGAGCAGGTGGATGAGCAGTTCTTC.